These T cell receptor beta chains were read from a single sample in a study of STAT5B mutations in CD4+ large granular lymphocyte leukemia. This table comes from immunoSEQ multiplex PCR, and its TCRdb copy is limited to in-frame clones, with some not included. The table records 400 or so clones, 60% of them present only once. The specimen was PBMCs. The receptor set was obtained from a woman in her forties or fifties with CD4+ T-cell large granular lymphocyte leukemia. CDR3s include the opening cysteine and the closing phenylalanine or tryptophan. Fields, in order: J gene, clone size, D gene, V gene, CDR3 protein, CDR3 DNA. D genes are given only for firm matches. Size tells how often a clone was seen (once, few, many) or the class of an expanded clone, and some rows leave it out.

j_call: TRBJ1-2; clone_size: NA; d_call: NA; v_call: TRBV4-1; cdr3_aa: CASSQVGITNYGYTF; cdr3_nt: TGCGCCAGCAGCCAAGTCGGGATAACTAACTATGGCTACACCTTC
j_call: TRBJ1-1; clone_size: NA; d_call: TRBD1; v_call: TRBV6-1; cdr3_aa: CASSEALDRGGTEAFF; cdr3_nt: TGTGCCAGCAGTGAAGCCCTGGACAGGGGTGGTACTGAAGCTTTCTTT
j_call: TRBJ2-1; clone_size: NA; d_call: TRBD2; v_call: TRBV7-2; cdr3_aa: CASSLEAGGEQFF; cdr3_nt: TGTGCCAGCAGCTTAGAAGCGGGAGGTGAGCAGTTCTTC
j_call: TRBJ2-4; clone_size: NA; d_call: NA; v_call: TRBV2; cdr3_aa: CASGGRDAQYF; cdr3_nt: TGTGCCAGCGGGGGAAGGGACGCCCAGTACTTC
j_call: TRBJ1-5; clone_size: large; d_call: NA; v_call: TRBV6-4; cdr3_aa: CASSDREWSNQPQHF; cdr3_nt: TGTGCCAGCAGTGACAGGGAATGGAGCAATCAGCCCCAGCATTTT
j_call: TRBJ2-1; clone_size: NA; d_call: NA; v_call: TRBV19; cdr3_aa: CASTRSEGESEQFF; cdr3_nt: TGTGCCAGCACCCGGTCGGAGGGAGAGAGTGAGCAGTTCTTC
j_call: TRBJ2-2; clone_size: NA; d_call: NA; v_call: TRBV15; cdr3_aa: CATSEEVGATTGELFF; cdr3_nt: TGTGCCACCAGCGAAGAGGTGGGGGCGACCACCGGGGAGCTGTTTTTT
j_call: TRBJ2-6; clone_size: NA; d_call: NA; v_call: TRBV5-8; cdr3_aa: CASEKYHTQSRANVLTF; cdr3_nt: TGTGCCAGCGAGAAATATCATACACAAAGTCGGGCCAACGTCCTGACTTTC
j_call: TRBJ2-1; clone_size: NA; d_call: NA; v_call: TRBV9; cdr3_aa: CASSKASGAYNEQFF; cdr3_nt: TGTGCCAGCAGTAAGGCCAGCGGAGCCTACAATGAGCAGTTCTTC
j_call: TRBJ2-7; clone_size: NA; d_call: TRBD1; v_call: TRBV15; cdr3_aa: CATSTRDSEQYF; cdr3_nt: TGTGCCACCAGCACCCGGGACAGTGAGCAGTACTTC
j_call: TRBJ2-7; clone_size: NA; d_call: TRBD2; v_call: TRBV7-9; cdr3_aa: CASSSAGGYEQYF; cdr3_nt: TGTGCCAGCAGCTCCGCCGGGGGGTACGAGCAGTACTTC
j_call: TRBJ1-1; clone_size: NA; d_call: NA; v_call: TRBV2; cdr3_aa: CASRESYEAFF; cdr3_nt: TGTGCCAGCAGGGAATCGTATGAAGCTTTCTTT
j_call: TRBJ1-2; clone_size: NA; d_call: NA; v_call: TRBV15; cdr3_aa: CATSSRDGYGYTF; cdr3_nt: TGTGCCACCAGCAGCCGGGACGGCTATGGCTACACCTTC
j_call: TRBJ2-6; clone_size: NA; d_call: NA; v_call: TRBV9; cdr3_aa: CASSAHTALSGANVLTF; cdr3_nt: TGTGCCAGCAGCGCACATACAGCCCTCTCTGGGGCCAACGTCCTGACTTTC
j_call: TRBJ1-2; clone_size: NA; d_call: NA; v_call: TRBV7-4; cdr3_aa: CASNAGGGGQYYGYTF; cdr3_nt: TGTGCCAGCAACGCTGGTGGGGGAGGACAGTACTATGGCTACACCTTC
j_call: TRBJ2-3; clone_size: NA; d_call: TRBD1; v_call: TRBV9; cdr3_aa: CASSPGQGGTDTQYF; cdr3_nt: TGTGCCAGCAGCCCAGGACAGGGTGGCACAGATACGCAGTATTTT
j_call: TRBJ2-7; clone_size: NA; d_call: TRBD1; v_call: TRBV5-1; cdr3_aa: CASSEGTGGGAGEQYF; cdr3_nt: TGCGCCAGCAGCGAAGGTACAGGGGGCGGTGCGGGCGAGCAGTACTTC
j_call: TRBJ1-4; clone_size: NA; d_call: NA; v_call: TRBV28; cdr3_aa: CASYSREDITNEKLFF; cdr3_nt: TGTGCCAGCTATTCCCGCGAGGACATAACTAATGAAAAACTGTTTTTT
j_call: TRBJ2-7; clone_size: once; d_call: NA; v_call: TRBV7-9; cdr3_aa: CASSGWGVREQYF; cdr3_nt: TGTGCCAGCAGCGGGTGGGGGGTACGGGAGCAGTACTTC
j_call: TRBJ2-1; clone_size: NA; d_call: NA; v_call: TRBV7-9; cdr3_aa: CASSLTGDGGSEQFF; cdr3_nt: TGTGCCAGCAGCTTAACGGGAGACGGGGGAAGTGAGCAGTTCTTC
j_call: TRBJ2-7; clone_size: hyperexpanded; d_call: NA; v_call: TRBV13; cdr3_aa: CASSFGDTYEQYF; cdr3_nt: TGTGCCAGCAGCTTCGGGGATACCTACGAGCAGTACTTC
j_call: TRBJ2-7; clone_size: NA; d_call: NA; v_call: TRBV5-6; cdr3_aa: CASSFISYEQYF; cdr3_nt: TGTGCCAGCAGCTTTATCTCCTACGAGCAGTACTTC
j_call: TRBJ1-1; clone_size: few; d_call: NA; v_call: TRBV19; cdr3_aa: CASSIARANTEAFF; cdr3_nt: TGTGCCAGTAGTATAGCCAGGGCGAACACTGAAGCTTTCTTT
j_call: TRBJ1-4; clone_size: large; d_call: NA; v_call: TRBV18; cdr3_aa: CASSPGDPRSNEKLFF; cdr3_nt: TGTGCCAGCTCACCAGGGGACCCTCGTTCTAATGAAAAACTGTTTTTT
j_call: TRBJ2-1; clone_size: few; d_call: NA; v_call: TRBV4-2; cdr3_aa: CASSQGGDRDYNEQFF; cdr3_nt: TGTGCCAGCAGCCAGGGGGGGGACAGAGACTACAATGAGCAGTTCTTC
j_call: TRBJ1-2; clone_size: NA; d_call: NA; v_call: TRBV19; cdr3_aa: CASMGEVYTF; cdr3_nt: TGTGCCAGCATGGGAGAGGTCTACACCTTC
j_call: TRBJ1-2; clone_size: NA; d_call: NA; v_call: TRBV5-5; cdr3_aa: CASSLVPDNYGYTF; cdr3_nt: TGTGCCAGCAGCTTGGTTCCAGACAACTATGGCTACACCTTC
j_call: TRBJ2-3; clone_size: NA; d_call: TRBD2; v_call: TRBV2; cdr3_aa: CASSGLAGGTDTQYF; cdr3_nt: TGTGCCAGCAGTGGACTAGCTGGGGGCACAGATACGCAGTATTTT
j_call: TRBJ2-3; clone_size: NA; d_call: NA; v_call: TRBV7-6; cdr3_aa: CASSLAPPTAGTDTQYF; cdr3_nt: TGTGCCAGCAGCTTAGCGCCTCCGACAGCTGGCACAGATACGCAGTATTTT
j_call: TRBJ1-5; clone_size: NA; d_call: TRBD1; v_call: TRBV14; cdr3_aa: CASSQDLAGQGVDSNQPQHF; cdr3_nt: TGTGCCAGCAGCCAAGATCTAGCGGGACAGGGGGTTGATAGCAATCAGCCCCAGCATTTT
j_call: TRBJ2-1; clone_size: NA; d_call: TRBD2; v_call: TRBV7-2; cdr3_aa: CASSWTSGRHNEQFF; cdr3_nt: TGTGCCAGCAGTTGGACTAGCGGGAGGCACAATGAGCAGTTCTTC
j_call: TRBJ2-5; clone_size: large; d_call: TRBD2; v_call: TRBV13; cdr3_aa: CASSLAAGDQETQYF; cdr3_nt: TGTGCCAGCAGCTTAGCGGCGGGAGACCAAGAGACCCAGTACTTC
j_call: TRBJ2-2; clone_size: NA; d_call: TRBD1; v_call: TRBV30; cdr3_aa: CAWLRDRGTGELFF; cdr3_nt: TGTGCCTGGCTAAGGGACAGGGGGACCGGGGAGCTGTTTTTT
j_call: TRBJ2-6; clone_size: once; d_call: NA; v_call: TRBV18; cdr3_aa: CASSPAPDIQSRANVLTF; cdr3_nt: TGTGCCAGCTCACCAGCGCCGGACATACAAAGTCGGGCCAACGTCCTGACTTTC
j_call: TRBJ2-7; clone_size: NA; d_call: TRBD1; v_call: TRBV19; cdr3_aa: CASSPRQGAYEQYF; cdr3_nt: TGTGCCAGTAGTCCCAGACAGGGCGCCTACGAGCAGTACTTC
j_call: TRBJ2-2; clone_size: large; d_call: NA; v_call: TRBV7-8; cdr3_aa: CASSLIQRNTGELFF; cdr3_nt: TGTGCCAGCAGCTTAATACAGAGGAACACCGGGGAGCTGTTTTTT
j_call: TRBJ2-5; clone_size: NA; d_call: NA; v_call: TRBV7-8; cdr3_aa: CASSQRETQYF; cdr3_nt: TGTGCCAGCAGCCAACGGGAGACCCAGTACTTC
j_call: TRBJ2-4; clone_size: NA; d_call: NA; v_call: TRBV13; cdr3_aa: CASSLTMTGGKAKNIQYF; cdr3_nt: TGTGCCAGCAGCCTGACCATGACTGGGGGTAAAGCCAAAAACATTCAGTACTTC
j_call: TRBJ1-2; clone_size: NA; d_call: TRBD1; v_call: TRBV6-5; cdr3_aa: CASSRQGKTYGYTF; cdr3_nt: TGTGCCAGCAGCCGACAGGGGAAGACCTATGGCTACACCTTC
j_call: TRBJ2-5; clone_size: NA; d_call: NA; v_call: TRBV29-1; cdr3_aa: CSVVNIGGKKETQYF; cdr3_nt: TGCAGCGTTGTAAATATCGGTGGCAAGAAAGAGACCCAGTACTTC
j_call: TRBJ1-5; clone_size: few; d_call: NA; v_call: TRBV6-1; cdr3_aa: CASSEAGGNQPQHF; cdr3_nt: TGTGCCAGCAGTGAGGCGGGAGGCAATCAGCCCCAGCATTTT
j_call: TRBJ2-5; clone_size: NA; d_call: NA; v_call: TRBV27; cdr3_aa: CASSFEAFGTQYF; cdr3_nt: TGTGCCAGCAGTTTCGAGGCGTTCGGGACCCAGTACTTC
j_call: TRBJ2-7; clone_size: NA; d_call: NA; v_call: TRBV9; cdr3_aa: CASSPSPKTLPYEQYF; cdr3_nt: TGTGCCAGCAGCCCCAGCCCGAAGACACTACCTTACGAGCAGTACTTC
j_call: TRBJ1-4; clone_size: NA; d_call: NA; v_call: TRBV4-3; cdr3_aa: CASSRMPRQTWETTNEKLFF; cdr3_nt: TGCGCCAGCAGCCGAATGCCAAGACAGACATGGGAGACAACTAATGAAAAACTGTTTTTT
j_call: TRBJ2-5; clone_size: NA; d_call: TRBD1; v_call: TRBV27; cdr3_aa: CASSLDRGQETQYF; cdr3_nt: TGTGCCAGCAGTTTAGACAGGGGTCAAGAGACCCAGTACTTC
j_call: TRBJ2-3; clone_size: few; d_call: TRBD2; v_call: TRBV9; cdr3_aa: CASSVAGGADTQYF; cdr3_nt: TGTGCCAGCAGCGTGGCGGGAGGGGCAGATACGCAGTATTTT
j_call: TRBJ1-2; clone_size: NA; d_call: NA; v_call: TRBV7-4; cdr3_aa: CASSLAQSYGYTF; cdr3_nt: TGTGCCAGCAGCTTAGCACAGAGTTATGGCTACACCTTC
j_call: TRBJ1-1; clone_size: NA; d_call: TRBD1; v_call: TRBV4-2; cdr3_aa: CASTQGAWDTEAFF; cdr3_nt: TGTGCCAGCACCCAGGGGGCGTGGGACACTGAAGCTTTCTTT
j_call: TRBJ1-2; clone_size: NA; d_call: NA; v_call: TRBV7-9; cdr3_aa: CASSLWGLGYTF; cdr3_nt: TGTGCCAGCAGCTTGTGGGGGCTCGGCTACACCTTC
j_call: TRBJ2-7; clone_size: NA; d_call: NA; v_call: TRBV7-8; cdr3_aa: CASRIQGSYEQYF; cdr3_nt: TGTGCCAGCAGGATACAGGGCTCCTACGAGCAGTACTTC
j_call: TRBJ2-2; clone_size: NA; d_call: TRBD2; v_call: TRBV4-2; cdr3_aa: CASSQDVSGRVGGELFF; cdr3_nt: TGTGCCAGCAGCCAAGACGTAAGCGGGAGGGTTGGCGGGGAGCTGTTTTTT
j_call: TRBJ2-7; clone_size: NA; d_call: NA; v_call: TRBV7-6; cdr3_aa: CASSPGNWKEQYF; cdr3_nt: TGTGCCAGCAGCCCTGGGAATTGGAAGGAGCAGTACTTC
j_call: TRBJ2-1; clone_size: NA; d_call: TRBD2; v_call: TRBV15; cdr3_aa: CATSNVPRLAGGPSYNEQFF; cdr3_nt: TGTGCCACCAGCAACGTCCCTCGGCTAGCGGGAGGGCCTTCATACAATGAGCAGTTCTTC
j_call: TRBJ1-1; clone_size: NA; d_call: NA; v_call: TRBV7-3; cdr3_aa: CASSITVNTEAFF; cdr3_nt: TGTGCCAGCAGCATAACAGTTAACACTGAAGCTTTCTTT
j_call: TRBJ2-1; clone_size: once; d_call: TRBD2; v_call: TRBV9; cdr3_aa: CASSERGLDSYNEQFF; cdr3_nt: TGTGCCAGCAGCGAGAGGGGACTAGACTCCTACAATGAGCAGTTCTTC
j_call: TRBJ2-2; clone_size: few; d_call: NA; v_call: TRBV6-4; cdr3_aa: CASSRGTNTGELFF; cdr3_nt: TGTGCCAGCAGCAGGGGAACGAACACCGGGGAGCTGTTTTTT
j_call: TRBJ2-3; clone_size: NA; d_call: TRBD2; v_call: TRBV4-1; cdr3_aa: CASSPRTSGGTDTQYF; cdr3_nt: TGCGCCAGCAGCCCCCGGACTAGCGGGGGCACAGATACGCAGTATTTT